The 32 T cell receptor beta chains presented below share a single source sample, sequenced in a study of blood T cell repertoires in COVID-19 (dated by TCRdb to the early 2020s). Library preparation used the immunoSEQ multiplex PCR assay. TCRdb's version of the immuneACCESS table is confined to in-frame rearrangements and falls short of the full clone set. An unresolved V gene accounts for under half of the shortfall where checked; the remainder is of unknown origin. For this sample the table gives 450,000 or so clones, of which approximately 92% were detected only once. The top ten clones comprise 0.9% of the sample. Sample: peripheral blood. The receptors shown here come from a man younger than 30 with COVID-19, enrolled during active disease.

This chain uses TRBV6-1 with TRBJ2-5, with 8 bases identical to TRBD1. The CDR3 totals 16 residues. Germline V gives CDR1 MNHNS, CDR2 SASEGT. V dropped 2 bases and J dropped 5; count of bases not matched to a gene: 10. The CDR3 loop is CASSEQYGQGEETQYF. The CDR3 DNA follows: TGTGCCAGCAGTGAACAATACGGACAGGGCGAGGAGACCCAGTACTTC.

The chain employs TRBV3-1 (or the pseudogene TRBV3-2) and TRBJ2-2, with D unclear. There are 12 residues in the CDR3. Germline V lookup: CDR1 LGHDT, CDR2 YNNKEL (reference sequence). Trimming removed 3 bases from V and 6 bases from J, with 5 bases in between. CDR3 in DNA: TGTGCCAGCAGCCACCTTTCCGGGGAGCTGTTTTTT. As protein: CASSHLSGELFF.

This chain uses TRBV18 with TRBJ2-3, with D perhaps matching TRBD2 (6 bases). Germline V lookup: CDR1 KGHSH, CDR2 LQKENI. V shed 2 bases and J shed 0 bases, with 12 bases lying between them. The CDR3 is made up of 16 amino acids. The CDR3 nucleotides read TGTGCCAGCTCACCAGGAGCGGGCCTAAGCACAGATACGCAGTATTTT. Residues: CASSPGAGLSTDTQYF.

The chain carries TRBV2 and TRBJ2-1, with 9 nucleotides matching TRBD1. The CDR3 is made up of 14 amino acids. V dropped 6 bases and J dropped 2; count of bases not matched to a gene: 2. Germline loops: CDR1 SNHLY, CDR2 FYNNEI. The CDR3 region is CASRDRGTYNEQFF. DNA of the CDR3: TGTGCCAGCAGGGACAGGGGAACCTACAATGAGCAGTTCTTC.

V is TRBV11-2 and J is TRBJ2-7; possibly TRBD1 for D (5 bases). The CDR3 is 14 residues long. CDR1 SGHAT and CDR2 FQNNGV come from the germline V gene. Trimming left V 8 bases short and J 2 bases short, with 16 bases between. CDR3 in DNA: TGTGCCAGCCTCGAAGGGGCTCGAACCTACGAGCAGTACTTC. Amino acids: CASLEGARTYEQYF.

The V call is TRBV29-1, the J call TRBJ2-1; 13 positions match TRBD2. There are 17 residues in the CDR3. Germline V gene data show CDR1 as SQVTM and CDR2 as ANQGSEA. The junction had 5 bases not matched to a gene; V was cut back by 1 base and J by 2 bases. The CDR3 nucleotides are TGCAGCGTTGAAGCGACTAGCGGGGGGCCGGCCTACAATGAGCAGTTCTTC. This sequence encodes CSVEATSGGPAYNEQFF.

V and J are TRBV9 and TRBJ2-3; no clear D. The ends were cut back, 2 bases at V and 0 bases at J, with 10 bases in the middle. CDR3 length: 15 amino acids. Germline values: CDR1 SGDLS, CDR2 YYNGEE. In DNA, the CDR3 is TGTGCCAGCAGCGTGTTGGCCGATAGCACAGATACGCAGTATTTT. This translates into CASSVLADSTDTQYF.

This clone appeared a few times. This chain connects TRBV6-5 to TRBJ1-2; possibly TRBD1 for D (5 bases). The ends were cut back, 7 bases at V and 5 bases at J, with 14 bases in the middle. The CDR3 contains 13 residues. CDR1 is MNHEY, CDR2 SVGAGI, per germline. The CDR3 DNA is TGTGCCAGCACCCAGGGTTTCCGGTATGGCTACACCTTC. Translating gives CASTQGFRYGYTF.

The chain combines TRBV5-1 with TRBJ2-7; 7 bases are shared with TRBD1. CDR3 length: 15 residues. Trimming took 0 bases from V and 7 from J; bases not matched to a gene: 10. The germline V gene has CDR1 SGHRS and CDR2 YFSETQ. The CDR3 protein is CASSLALGTAQEQYF. CDR3 sequence (DNA): TGCGCCAGCAGCTTGGCCCTCGGGACAGCACAAGAGCAGTACTTC.

The chain joins TRBV5-5 to TRBJ2-7; D remains ambiguous. The germline V gene has CDR1 SGHKS and CDR2 YYEKEE (reference sequence). The CDR3 loop spans 11 amino acids. V was shortened by 3 bases and J by 7 bases, with 8 bases between the two germline ends. The CDR3 DNA sequence: TGTGCCAGCAGCTCCCCCCTGGAGCAGTACTTC. Protein product: CASSSPLEQYF.

This clone was found once. CDR3 sequence (DNA): TGTGCCAGCAGCGTAGGGACTAGCGGGACCGGGAGACAAGAGACCCAGTACTTC. Protein product: CASSVGTSGTGRQETQYF. The genes are TRBV9 and TRBJ2-5, with 12 bases lining up with TRBD2. J gave up 2 bases and V 0 bases, and 8 bases lay outside the gene matches. The CDR3 consists of 18 residues. The germline V gene encodes CDR1 SGDLS and CDR2 YYNGEE. Filled out from reference TRBV9 and TRBJ2-5, the complete variable domain reads DSGVTQTPKHLITATGQRVTLRCSPRSGDLSVYWYQQSLDQGLQFLIQYYNGEERAKGNILERFSAQQFPDLHSELNLSSLELGDSALYFCASSVGTSGTGRQETQYFGPGTRLLVL.

The J gene is TRBJ2-7, the V gene TRBV18, with 7 bases fitting TRBD2. CDR1 is KGHSH, CDR2 LQKENI, per germline. CDR3 length: 14 residues. Germline trimming cut 3 bases from V and 9 bases from J; bases unmatched to any gene: 11. The CDR3 loop reads CASSPTQRERGQYF. CDR3 DNA: TGTGCCAGCTCACCCACACAACGTGAGCGGGGGCAGTACTTC.

The chain employs TRBV29-1 and TRBJ1-1; TRBD1 agrees at 7 bases. V shed 5 bases and J 0 bases; nucleotides not matched to a gene: 6. CDR3 length: 14 amino acids. The germline V gene encodes CDR1 SQVTM and CDR2 ANQGSEA. The chain's CDR3 is CSVPRTGMNTEAFF. The CDR3 DNA reads as TGCAGCGTTCCTCGGACAGGCATGAACACTGAAGCTTTCTTT.

This clone was observed a single time. The chain recombines TRBV5-6 with TRBJ1-2; TRBD1 agrees at 7 bases. Per the germline V gene, CDR1 is SGHDT and CDR2 is YYEEEE. The CDR3 contains 15 residues. V was clipped by 4 bases and J by 4 bases; unmatched bases: 10. Written as DNA, the CDR3 is TGTGCCAGCAGCGACGGACAGGAGCTGGGCTATGGCTACACCTTC. Protein product: CASSDGQELGYGYTF.

The genes are TRBV7-8 and TRBJ2-2; D remains unclear. The V and J ends lost 2 bases and 4 bases respectively, with 11 bases between them. This CDR3 is built from 15 residues. The germline CDR1 and CDR2 sequences are SGHVS and FQNEAQ. The CDR3 bases are TGTGCCAGCAGCTTACTAGAGACTTCCACCGGGGAGCTGTTTTTT. Its protein product is CASSLLETSTGELFF.

The chain is built from TRBV27 and TRBJ2-3, with 7 bases fitting TRBD2. The germline V gene has CDR1 MNHEY and CDR2 SMNVEV (reference sequence). This CDR3 spans 17 amino acids. V was pared by 3 bases and J by 6 bases, with 15 bases of the junction left unmatched. CDR3 protein: CASSLTGLTLGIDTQYF. CDR3 bases: TGTGCCAGCAGTTTGACGGGACTAACCCTCGGGATTGATACGCAGTATTTT.

The chain joins TRBV7-6 to TRBJ2-1, with TRBD2 matching 9 bases. The length of the CDR3 is 16 residues. Germline CDR1 reads SGHVS; CDR2 reads FNYEAQ. The trim removed 5 bases at V and 2 bases at J, leaving 7 bases unmatched. For the CDR3, the DNA is TGTGCCAGCAGCCAGGGGACTAGCAGACCCTACAATGAGCAGTTCTTC. Protein product: CASSQGTSRPYNEQFF. The variable domain in full, completed from reference TRBV7-6 and TRBJ2-1, reads GAGVSQSPRYKVTKRGQDVALRCDPISGHVSLYWYRQALGQGPEFLTYFNYEAQQDKSGLPNDRFSAERPEGSISTLTIQRTEQRDSAMYRCASSQGTSRPYNEQFFGPGTRLTVL.

This sequence joins TRBV14 and TRBJ2-5; possible D gene TRBD2, 6 bases. V lost 4 bases to trimming and J lost 5 bases, with 11 bases between them. Per the germline V gene, CDR1 is SGHDN and CDR2 is FVKESK. CDR3 length equals 13 residues. In DNA, the CDR3 is TGTGCCAGCAGCCCGACTAGAATGGAGACCCAGTACTTC. Translated, it gives CASSPTRMETQYF. Drawing the rest from reference TRBV14 and TRBJ2-5, the complete variable domain is EAGVTQFPSHSVIEKGQTVTLRCDPISGHDNLYWYRRVMGKEIKFLLHFVKESKQDESGMPNNRFLAERTGGTYSTLKVQPAELEDSGVYFCASSPTRMETQYFGPGTRLLVL.

The chain links TRBV25-1 to TRBJ2-3, with TRBD2 as a possible D gene (5 bases). Germline loops: CDR1 MGHDK, CDR2 SYGVNS. This CDR3 has 14 amino acids. The V end lost 3 bases, the J end lost 3 bases, and 10 bases lay between the germline ends. The DNA of the CDR3 is TGTGCCAGCAGTGACCCAGCGGAGACAGATACGCAGTATTTT. Protein sequence: CASSDPAETDTQYF.

This clone turned up a few times. The V and J genes are TRBV19 and TRBJ1-5, with D possibly matching TRBD1 (6 bases). The germline gives CDR1 LNHDA, CDR2 SQIVND (reference sequence). There are 13 residues in the CDR3. V lost 8 bases, J lost 3 bases, and 11 bases lay in between. CDR3 residues: CASVGDNNQPQHF. DNA of the CDR3: TGTGCCAGTGTGGGGGACAACAATCAGCCCCAGCATTTT.

This chain links TRBV6-5 with TRBJ1-2; tentative D call: TRBD1 (6 bases). This CDR3 is built from 13 residues. The germline V and J ends were trimmed by 6 bases and 4 bases, with 12 bases remaining between them. The germline V gene has CDR1 MNHEY and CDR2 SVGAGI. CDR3 in DNA: TGTGCCAGCAGCCTAACCAGGGGCTATGGCTACACCTTC. Amino acid sequence: CASSLTRGYGYTF.

The V call is TRBV9, the J call TRBJ2-1; 8 nucleotides line up with TRBD1. CDR1 SGDLS and CDR2 YYNGEE come from the germline V gene. The CDR3 has 19 amino acids. Trimming removed 1 base from V and 6 bases from J; junction bases left unmatched: 18. The CDR3 loop is CASSVRSPGGGHRVNEQFF. The DNA for the CDR3 is TGTGCCAGCAGCGTAAGAAGCCCAGGGGGCGGGCACCGCGTCAATGAGCAGTTCTTC.

The rearrangement joins TRBV5-1 to TRBJ1-4, with 10 bases fitting TRBD1. Germline V gene data show CDR1 as SGHRS and CDR2 as YFSETQ. This CDR3 contains 16 residues. Trimming removed 3 bases from V and 1 base from J; junction bases left unmatched: 3. The CDR3 bases are TGCGCCAGCAGCTGGGGGGACAGGGGAACTAATGAAAAACTGTTTTTT. Protein sequence: CASSWGDRGTNEKLFF.

The V gene is TRBV9, the J gene TRBJ1-1, with a tentative D call TRBD1 (5 bases). The CDR3 is 16 amino acids. Germline CDR1 SGDLS, CDR2 YYNGEE. With 4 bases removed from V and 5 bases from J, the gap between germline ends came to 21 bases. In DNA form, the CDR3 reads TGTGCCAGCAGCTTACGGGGGGGAGTTTCATGGACTGAAGCTTTCTTT. As protein: CASSLRGGVSWTEAFF.

This chain links TRBV7-2 with TRBJ2-2, with 11 bases identical to TRBD2. CDR3 length: 16 residues. Germline CDR1 and CDR2: SGHTA and FQGNSA. Losses at the gene ends were 2 bases for V and 2 bases for J; bases not matched to a gene: 1. Written as DNA, the CDR3 is TGTGCCAGCAGCTTAACTAGCGGGAGAAACACCGGGGAGCTGTTTTTT. It specifies CASSLTSGRNTGELFF.

CDR3 residues: CASSLTGYDNYGYTF. In DNA, the CDR3 is TGCGCCAGCAGCTTAACAGGGTATGATAACTATGGCTACACCTTC. The chain carries TRBV5-1 and TRBJ1-2; tentative D call: TRBD1 (6 bases). CDR1 is SGHRS and CDR2 is YFSETQ in the germline V gene. The CDR3 runs to 15 residues. V lost 2 bases and J lost 1, with 12 bases in between.

The gene calls are TRBV7-3 and TRBJ2-1; 7 nucleotides match TRBD2. The CDR3 loop spans 16 amino acids. V was clipped by 2 bases and J by 7 bases; unmatched bases: 11. Germline V gene sequence: CDR1 SGHTA, CDR2 FQGTGA. CDR3 sequence reads: CASSLGRLAIGNEQFF. For the CDR3, the DNA is TGTGCCAGCAGCTTAGGCCGACTAGCTATAGGGAATGAGCAGTTCTTC.

The chain links TRBV10-3 to TRBJ1-5; D call uncertain. This CDR3 contains 13 residues. V was cut by 0 bases and J by 7 bases, with 7 bases left in between. Looked up from germline, CDR1 is ENHRY and CDR2 is SYGVKD. The CDR3 spells CAISESPGQPQHF. CDR3 in DNA: TGTGCCATCAGTGAGTCGCCAGGCCAGCCCCAGCATTTT.

This clone was seen only once. The chain carries TRBV20-1 and TRBJ2-1; D uncertain. This CDR3 contains 10 residues. The V and J ends lost 5 bases and 3 bases respectively, with 2 bases between them. Germline V gene sequence: CDR1 DFQATT, CDR2 SNEGSKA (reference sequence). The CDR3 loop reads CSAYYNEQFF. The CDR3, as DNA: TGCAGTGCTTACTACAATGAGCAGTTCTTC.

The V and J genes are TRBV6-2 or TRBV6-3 and TRBJ2-1; 11 bases match TRBD2. V trimming: 0 bases; J trimming: 8 bases; junction bases outside the gene matches: 9. The germline gives CDR1 MNHEY, CDR2 SVGEGT. The CDR3 covers 17 residues. This chain's CDR3 is CASSYSNSGRAVDEQFF. In nucleotides, the CDR3 is TGTGCCAGCAGTTACTCGAATAGCGGGAGGGCCGTAGATGAGCAGTTCTTC.

This clone was observed a handful of times. The J gene is TRBJ1-6, the V gene TRBV25-1; TRBD1 might be the D (6 bases). Trimming shortened V by 3 bases and J by 10 bases, and 19 bases separated the two germline ends. The CDR3 contains 16 residues. In germline, CDR1 is MGHDK, CDR2 SYGVNS. CDR3 bases: TGTGCCAGCAGTGACCTCAAACAGGGAAGAACATCACCCCTCCACTTT. Its protein is CASSDLKQGRTSPLHF.

The chain links TRBV6-5 to TRBJ1-6, with 7 bases aligning to TRBD1. Per the germline V gene, CDR1 is MNHEY and CDR2 is SVGAGI. The CDR3 extends over 14 amino acids. The junction had 9 bases not matched to a gene; V was cut back by 6 bases and J by 10 bases. CDR3 bases: TGTGCCAGCAGCCTCGACAGGGAGTTCTCACCCCTCCACTTT. It is translated as CASSLDREFSPLHF.